Below, 12 T cell receptor beta chains from the same sample are listed, as sequenced in a study of T-cell memory formation after mild COVID-19. TCRdb passed the 5' RACE reads through MiXCR, listing each CDR3 protein once. The table has 350,000 to 500,000 distinct CDR3 sequences, about a quarter seen once. What was sequenced was PBMCs or a T cell subset sorted from them (not recorded which). The source of these receptors is an adult woman who had mild COVID-19 (a few samples of this study predate the infection). Cell type and time point are not known.

This clonotype has only a few counts. The chain recombines TRBV27 with TRBJ2-1, with 14 bases identical to TRBD2. The CDR3 is 16 amino acids. Losses at the gene ends were 1 base for V and 7 bases for J; bases not matched to a gene: 3. Germline V gives CDR1 MNHEY, CDR2 SMNVEV (reference sequence). CDR3 residues: CASSLYGTSGGNEQFF. CDR3 sequence (DNA): TGTGCCAGCAGTTTATACGGGACTAGCGGGGGAAATGAGCAGTTCTTC.

This clonotype was found a few times. The genes are TRBV2 and TRBJ2-2; 7 positions match TRBD1. The CDR3 is made up of 15 amino acids. V was pared by 6 bases and J by 1 base, with 5 bases of the junction left unmatched. Germline V gives CDR1 SNHLY, CDR2 FYNNEI. The CDR3 loop is CASRQTGRNTGELFF. CDR3 bases: TGTGCCAGCAGACAGACAGGGCGGAACACCGGGGAGCTGTTTTTT.

This clonotype showed up just a few times. V gene TRBV6-5 combines with J gene TRBJ1-2, with D perhaps matching TRBD1 (5 bases). The CDR3 runs to 14 residues. Trimming removed 2 bases at V and 7 bases at J, with 14 bases between. The V gene's germline CDR1 is MNHEY and CDR2 SVGAGI. The CDR3 reads CASSYGRGSSGYTF. Here the CDR3 DNA reads TGTGCCAGCAGTTACGGGAGGGGATCTTCTGGCTACACCTTC.

V gene TRBV7-2 combines with J gene TRBJ2-3; 13 nucleotides align to TRBD2. The CDR3 has 17 amino acids. CDR1 SGHTA and CDR2 FQGNSA come from the germline V gene. Trimming took 6 bases from V and 2 from J; bases not matched to a gene: 8. Here the CDR3 DNA reads TGTGCCAGCAGTTCTGGACTAGCGGGGGCCCCCACAGATACGCAGTATTTT. Its protein is CASSSGLAGAPTDTQYF.

V usage is TRBV12-3 or TRBV12-4 and J usage is TRBJ1-2; D is undetermined. Trimming removed 5 bases from V and 8 bases from J, with 21 bases in between. The CDR3 contains 15 residues. The CDR3 sequence is CASSVDGRIPQGYTF. In DNA, the CDR3 is TGTGCCAGCAGTGTCGACGGACGTATCCCCCAAGGCTACACCTTC.

This chain joins TRBV6-2 or TRBV6-3 and TRBJ2-7; 8 bases match TRBD2. After removal of 7 bases from V and 3 bases from J, the junction contained 8 bases not matched to a gene. Germline V gene lookup returns CDR1 MNHEY and CDR2 SVGEGT. CDR3 length: 14 residues. CDR3 sequence: CASKAGLGRYEQYF. CDR3 nucleotide sequence: TGTGCCAGCAAAGCGGGACTAGGACGCTACGAGCAGTACTTC.

V usage is TRBV9 and J usage is TRBJ2-7; D unclear. Per germline, CDR1 SGDLS and CDR2 YYNGEE. The V end lost 0 bases, the J end lost 2 bases, and 9 bases lay between the germline ends. The CDR3 length is 14 residues. The CDR3 DNA reads TGTGCCAGCAGCGTAGACACAGCGACCTACGAGCAGTACTTC. It codes for CASSVDTATYEQYF.

This chain uses TRBV4-3 with TRBJ2-2, with unresolved D. The CDR3 spans 14 residues. CDR1 LGHNA and CDR2 YSLEER come from the germline V gene. V dropped 1 base and J dropped 2 bases, with 5 bases sitting between them. CDR3 sequence: CASSQAENTGELFF. In DNA, the CDR3 is TGCGCCAGCAGCCAAGCGGAAAACACCGGGGAGCTGTTTTTT.

The sample holds a few counts of this clonotype. The chain carries TRBV24-1 and TRBJ2-3; D remains ambiguous. V lost 4 bases and J lost 5, with 3 bases in between. Germline V CDR1 and CDR2: KGHDR, SFDVKD. There are 11 residues in the CDR3. CDR3 DNA: TGTGCCACCAGTGAGAGAGATACGCAGTATTTT. This codes for CATSERDTQYF.

This clonotype was seen a handful of times. This sequence joins TRBV20-1 and TRBJ2-1, with D maybe TRBD1 (6 bases). Germline assignment: CDR1 DFQATT and CDR2 SNEGSKA (reference sequence). The CDR3 loop spans 16 amino acids. Trimming removed 1 base at V and 5 bases at J, with 18 bases between. CDR3 nucleotide sequence: TGCAGTGCTAGAGCCGCCCTAGGGGGTACGGACAATGAGCAGTTCTTC. This translates into CSARAALGGTDNEQFF.

V gene TRBV4-3 combines with J gene TRBJ2-7; no clear D gene. The germline V and J ends were trimmed by 5 bases and 2 bases, with 16 bases remaining between them. This CDR3 is 15 amino acids long. CDR1 and CDR2 from the germline V gene are LGHNA and YSLEER. The CDR3, as DNA: TGCGCCAGCAGCTCATACTTGGTAGGGACCTACGAGCAGTACTTC. This codes for CASSSYLVGTYEQYF.

The chain combines TRBV5-1 with TRBJ1-2; TRBD1 might be the D (5 bases). The length of the CDR3 is 13 residues. The V gene's germline CDR1 is SGHRS and CDR2 YFSETQ. V gave up 1 base and J gave up 7 bases, with 11 bases separating them. The CDR3: CASSLNAGPGYTF. The CDR3 DNA is TGCGCCAGCAGCTTGAATGCAGGGCCTGGCTACACCTTC.